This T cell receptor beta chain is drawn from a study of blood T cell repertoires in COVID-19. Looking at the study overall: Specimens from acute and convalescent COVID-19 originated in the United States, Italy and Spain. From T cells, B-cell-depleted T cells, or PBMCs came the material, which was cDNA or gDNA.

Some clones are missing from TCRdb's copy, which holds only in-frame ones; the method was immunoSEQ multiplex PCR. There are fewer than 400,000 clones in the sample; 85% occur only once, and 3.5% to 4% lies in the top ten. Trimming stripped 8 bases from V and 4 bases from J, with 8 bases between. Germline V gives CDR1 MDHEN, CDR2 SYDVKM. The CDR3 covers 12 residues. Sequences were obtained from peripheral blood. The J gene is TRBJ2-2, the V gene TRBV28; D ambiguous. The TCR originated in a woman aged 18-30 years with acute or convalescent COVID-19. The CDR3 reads CASRSSTGELFF. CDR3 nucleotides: TGTGCCAGCCGTAGCAGCACCGGGGAGCTGTTTTTT.